A selection of T cell receptor beta chains follows, all from one sample in a study of response to subunit inactivated influenza vaccine. TCRdb reanalysed the RT-PCR reads using MiXCR and keeps one entry per CDR3 protein. The profile shows roughly 520,000 distinct CDR3 sequences, roughly 27% of them singletons. The sample here was CD4+ T cells sorted from PBMCs, taken around 5 days after vaccination. These receptors were taken from a man aged 45-60 years who received an inactivated influenza vaccine. Both conserved end residues are part of each CDR3. The order of the fields is D gene, J gene, clone size, V gene, CDR3 DNA, CDR3 protein. D genes are given only for firm matches. Clone sizes are given selectively: once, few, many, or a class where the clone is expanded.

D gene: TRBD2
J gene: TRBJ2-3
clone size: many
V gene: TRBV29-1
CDR3 DNA: TGCAGCGTTCGTTCCGGGACTAGCGGGGGCGATACGCAGTATTTT
CDR3 protein: CSVRSGTSGGDTQYF

D gene: TRBD1
J gene: TRBJ1-4
clone size: many
V gene: TRBV29-1
CDR3 DNA: TGCAGCGCCCTCCCGGACAGGGAGCCCGAAAAACTGTTTTTT
CDR3 protein: CSALPDREPEKLFF

D gene: TRBD1
J gene: TRBJ1-2
clone size: -
V gene: TRBV7-2
CDR3 DNA: TGTGCCAGCAGCGGACAGGGGGTTAGGGGCTACACCTTC
CDR3 protein: CASSGQGVRGYTF

D gene: -
J gene: TRBJ2-2
clone size: -
V gene: TRBV30
CDR3 DNA: TGTGCCTGGAGGACGGGCGGCGGGGAGCTGTTTTTT
CDR3 protein: CAWRTGGGELFF

D gene: TRBD1
J gene: TRBJ1-4
clone size: few
V gene: TRBV6-1
CDR3 DNA: TGTGCCAGCAGCCATCGCCCGGGACAGGGCGGAAAACTGTTTTTT
CDR3 protein: CASSHRPGQGGKLFF

D gene: -
J gene: TRBJ1-1
clone size: few
V gene: TRBV7-9
CDR3 DNA: TGTGCCAGCAGGTCCTGGACGCAAGCGAACACTGAAGCTTTCTTT
CDR3 protein: CASRSWTQANTEAFF

D gene: -
J gene: TRBJ2-7
clone size: -
V gene: TRBV7-2
CDR3 DNA: TGTGCCTGCAGCCCCCAGCGGAATTACGAGCAGTACTTC
CDR3 protein: CACSPQRNYEQYF

D gene: -
J gene: TRBJ1-5
clone size: -
V gene: TRBV6-5
CDR3 DNA: TGTGCCAGCAGTTACTCTGGGGACTACAATCAGCCCCAGCATTTT
CDR3 protein: CASSYSGDYNQPQHF

D gene: -
J gene: TRBJ1-1
clone size: few
V gene: TRBV6-1
CDR3 DNA: TGTGCCAGCAGTCCCCCCACAGATATGAACACTGAAGCTTTCTTT
CDR3 protein: CASSPPTDMNTEAFF

D gene: TRBD1
J gene: TRBJ2-7
clone size: -
V gene: TRBV18
CDR3 DNA: TGTGCCAGCTCACATGACAGGGTCGAGCAGTACTTC
CDR3 protein: CASSHDRVEQYF

D gene: -
J gene: TRBJ2-1
clone size: -
V gene: TRBV13
CDR3 DNA: TGTGCCAGCACCCTAGGACAGCCAGTATACAATGAGCAGTTCTTC
CDR3 protein: CASTLGQPVYNEQFF

D gene: -
J gene: TRBJ2-1
clone size: -
V gene: TRBV20-1
CDR3 DNA: TGCAGTGCTAGAGATAGACTAGTAATCTACAATGAGCAGTTCTTC
CDR3 protein: CSARDRLVIYNEQFF

D gene: -
J gene: TRBJ2-3
clone size: -
V gene: TRBV5-1
CDR3 DNA: TGCGCCAGCAGCTCAAGACAGACCAGCACAGATACGCAGTATTTT
CDR3 protein: CASSSRQTSTDTQYF

D gene: -
J gene: TRBJ2-3
clone size: -
V gene: TRBV7-9
CDR3 DNA: TGTGCCAGCAGAGGTATGCGGTCGAGCACAGATACGCAGTATTTT
CDR3 protein: CASRGMRSSTDTQYF

D gene: -
J gene: TRBJ2-7
clone size: -
V gene: TRBV29-1
CDR3 DNA: TGCAGCGTTGAAGTCCCGGGAACGAACGAGCAGTACTTC
CDR3 protein: CSVEVPGTNEQYF

D gene: TRBD2
J gene: TRBJ2-1
clone size: few
V gene: TRBV20-1
CDR3 DNA: TGCAGTGCTAGACCGGGACTAGCCTATGAGCAGTTCTTC
CDR3 protein: CSARPGLAYEQFF

D gene: TRBD2
J gene: TRBJ2-1
clone size: -
V gene: TRBV6-2/TRBV6-3
CDR3 DNA: TGTGCCAGCAGTTACTCGGCCAGCGGGAGGTCCAATGAGCAGTTCTTC
CDR3 protein: CASSYSASGRSNEQFF

D gene: -
J gene: TRBJ1-4
clone size: -
V gene: TRBV15
CDR3 DNA: TGTGCCACACGGGTGAGGGGGTCGGTGGATGAAAAACTGTTTTTT
CDR3 protein: CATRVRGSVDEKLFF

D gene: -
J gene: TRBJ1-1
clone size: -
V gene: TRBV12-3/TRBV12-4
CDR3 DNA: TGTGCCAGCGAAAGCACGGTTTGGGGGACTCGCCAAAATGAAGCTTTCTTT
CDR3 protein: CASESTVWGTRQNEAFF

D gene: TRBD1
J gene: TRBJ2-7
clone size: few
V gene: TRBV10-3
CDR3 DNA: TGTGCCATCAGAGAAACGACAGGGTACGAGCAGTACTTC
CDR3 protein: CAIRETTGYEQYF

D gene: TRBD1
J gene: TRBJ2-2
clone size: -
V gene: TRBV5-4
CDR3 DNA: TGTGCCAGCAATTCACAGGGGGCGCTGTCCGGGGAGCTGTTTTTT
CDR3 protein: CASNSQGALSGELFF

D gene: -
J gene: TRBJ1-4
clone size: -
V gene: TRBV12-3/TRBV12-4
CDR3 DNA: TGTGCCAGCAGTTTATCTGGGTTGAGGGGAAAACTGTTTTTT
CDR3 protein: CASSLSGLRGKLFF

D gene: -
J gene: TRBJ2-2
clone size: few
V gene: TRBV6-1
CDR3 DNA: TGTGCCAGCAGCCGCGGGACTTCCACCGGGGAGCTGTTTTTT
CDR3 protein: CASSRGTSTGELFF

D gene: -
J gene: TRBJ2-5
clone size: -
V gene: TRBV4-2
CDR3 DNA: TGTGCCAGCAGCCCGAAAAGCGACCAAGAGACCCAGTACTTC
CDR3 protein: CASSPKSDQETQYF

D gene: TRBD2
J gene: TRBJ2-2
clone size: few
V gene: TRBV20-1
CDR3 DNA: TGCAGTGCTAGATTAAGACTAGCGGGGCCTCCGAACACCGGGGAGCTGTTTTTT
CDR3 protein: CSARLRLAGPPNTGELFF

D gene: -
J gene: TRBJ2-3
clone size: -
V gene: TRBV12-3/TRBV12-4
CDR3 DNA: TGTGCCAGCAGTTTCGTGGGTGTAGATACGCAGTATTTT
CDR3 protein: CASSFVGVDTQYF

D gene: TRBD2
J gene: TRBJ2-3
clone size: -
V gene: TRBV20-1
CDR3 DNA: TGCAGTGCTAGAGATCTGAAGACTAGCCGAGGCACAGATACGCAGTATTTT
CDR3 protein: CSARDLKTSRGTDTQYF

D gene: -
J gene: TRBJ2-3
clone size: few
V gene: TRBV5-1
CDR3 DNA: TGCGCCAGCGTTGCACAGGGCACAGATACGCAGTATTTT
CDR3 protein: CASVAQGTDTQYF

D gene: TRBD2
J gene: TRBJ2-3
clone size: few
V gene: TRBV7-9
CDR3 DNA: TGTGCCAGCAGCCAAGGGTCGGGGGGGGCCAGGGATACGCAGTATTTT
CDR3 protein: CASSQGSGGARDTQYF

D gene: -
J gene: TRBJ1-5
clone size: -
V gene: TRBV20-1
CDR3 DNA: TGCAGTGCTAGAACAGGGAGACAGCCCCAGCATTTT
CDR3 protein: CSARTGRQPQHF

D gene: TRBD1
J gene: TRBJ2-5
clone size: once
V gene: TRBV5-1
CDR3 DNA: TGCGCCAGCAGCCGCGTAGCCTTCCGGGACAGGGGGCGAGAGACCCAGTACTTC
CDR3 protein: CASSRVAFRDRGRETQYF

D gene: -
J gene: TRBJ2-7
clone size: -
V gene: TRBV4-2
CDR3 DNA: TGTGCCAGCAGCCCCGGGCTCCGCGACTACGAGCAGTACTTC
CDR3 protein: CASSPGLRDYEQYF

D gene: -
J gene: TRBJ2-5
clone size: many
V gene: TRBV12-3/TRBV12-4
CDR3 DNA: TGTGCCAGCAGCTTCGGCAGCCAAGAGACCCAGTACTTC
CDR3 protein: CASSFGSQETQYF

D gene: TRBD1
J gene: TRBJ2-1
clone size: many
V gene: TRBV20-1
CDR3 DNA: TGCAGTGCAACCGACAGGGGGCTGCGATATGAGCAGTTCTTC
CDR3 protein: CSATDRGLRYEQFF

D gene: -
J gene: TRBJ2-7
clone size: few
V gene: TRBV7-2
CDR3 DNA: TGTGCCAGCAGCCAAGGGATTGGGGGGCAGAGCGAGCAGTACTTC
CDR3 protein: CASSQGIGGQSEQYF

D gene: -
J gene: TRBJ1-1
clone size: -
V gene: TRBV10-3
CDR3 DNA: TGTGCCATCAGTACCCGGGACACTTTGAACACTGAAGCTTTCTTT
CDR3 protein: CAISTRDTLNTEAFF

D gene: -
J gene: TRBJ1-1
clone size: few
V gene: TRBV6-6
CDR3 DNA: TGTGCCAGCAGTTACTCCGGGGACGGAGCTTTCTTT
CDR3 protein: CASSYSGDGAFF

D gene: -
J gene: TRBJ2-7
clone size: -
V gene: TRBV20-1
CDR3 DNA: TGCAGTGCTAGAGGCATTACGGGGGCGAGCTCCTACGAGCAGTACTTC
CDR3 protein: CSARGITGASSYEQYF

D gene: -
J gene: TRBJ2-7
clone size: -
V gene: TRBV12-3/TRBV12-4
CDR3 DNA: TGTGCCAGCAGTTTTTCTGCCAGCTCCTACGAGCAGTACTTC
CDR3 protein: CASSFSASSYEQYF

D gene: -
J gene: TRBJ1-1
clone size: -
V gene: TRBV12-3/TRBV12-4
CDR3 DNA: TGTGCCAGCAGAGGCTCAGGGGCCACTGAAGCTTTCTTT
CDR3 protein: CASRGSGATEAFF

D gene: -
J gene: TRBJ1-1
clone size: few
V gene: TRBV20-1
CDR3 DNA: TGCAGTGCGATAAGCCCCGCGCAGGGCGGGACTGAAGCTTTCTTT
CDR3 protein: CSAISPAQGGTEAFF

D gene: -
J gene: TRBJ2-7
clone size: -
V gene: TRBV29-1
CDR3 DNA: TGCAGCGTAGCAAGTCAGGGCTACGAGCAGTACTTC
CDR3 protein: CSVASQGYEQYF

D gene: -
J gene: TRBJ2-3
clone size: many
V gene: TRBV12-3/TRBV12-4
CDR3 DNA: TGTGCCAGCAGGTTAACAGATACGCAGTATTTT
CDR3 protein: CASRLTDTQYF

D gene: -
J gene: TRBJ2-1
clone size: few
V gene: TRBV20-1
CDR3 DNA: TGCAGTGCTAGAGATTTGCAGGGCCACAATGAGCAGTTCTTC
CDR3 protein: CSARDLQGHNEQFF

D gene: -
J gene: TRBJ1-5
clone size: -
V gene: TRBV16
CDR3 DNA: TGTGCCAGCAGCCAAACGGACAGTTATAGCAATCAGCCCCAGCATTTT
CDR3 protein: CASSQTDSYSNQPQHF

D gene: -
J gene: TRBJ2-2
clone size: -
V gene: TRBV20-1
CDR3 DNA: TGCAGTGCTAGAGTATGGGGGGCCGACACCGGGGAGCTGTTTTTT
CDR3 protein: CSARVWGADTGELFF

D gene: -
J gene: TRBJ1-1
clone size: -
V gene: TRBV7-4
CDR3 DNA: TGTACCCTCAGCGGTCTGCGGGACTCCCACGTGAGTCGCACTGAAGCTTTCTTT
CDR3 protein: CTLSGLRDSHVSRTEAFF

D gene: TRBD2
J gene: TRBJ2-3
clone size: -
V gene: TRBV9
CDR3 DNA: TGTGCCAGCAGCGGGAGCGGGGGGGCCCGTGATACGCAGTATTTT
CDR3 protein: CASSGSGGARDTQYF

D gene: TRBD2
J gene: TRBJ2-5
clone size: -
V gene: TRBV7-2
CDR3 DNA: TGTGCCAGCAGCTTAGCCAGCGGGATCTGGCAGAAAGAGACCCAGTACTTC
CDR3 protein: CASSLASGIWQKETQYF

D gene: TRBD2
J gene: TRBJ2-1
clone size: -
V gene: TRBV29-1
CDR3 DNA: TGCAGCGTTGGTACTAGCGGGAGGGCGTCCAATGAGCAGTTCTTC
CDR3 protein: CSVGTSGRASNEQFF

D gene: -
J gene: TRBJ2-7
clone size: -
V gene: TRBV5-1
CDR3 DNA: TGCGCCAGCAGCACGAGGACAGTGCCTCCCTACGAGCAGTACTTC
CDR3 protein: CASSTRTVPPYEQYF

D gene: -
J gene: TRBJ2-2
clone size: -
V gene: TRBV20-1
CDR3 DNA: TGCAGTGCTAGAGATAACGGACAGTCGAACACCGGGGAGCTGTTTTTT
CDR3 protein: CSARDNGQSNTGELFF

D gene: TRBD2
J gene: TRBJ2-1
clone size: -
V gene: TRBV20-1
CDR3 DNA: TGCAGTGCTTTGAAGGGAGGGCTAGCGGTCTACAATGAGCAGTTCTTC
CDR3 protein: CSALKGGLAVYNEQFF

D gene: -
J gene: TRBJ2-3
clone size: -
V gene: TRBV20-1
CDR3 DNA: TGCAGTGCTAGATCCTTTGGGGGGTCAGGAGGGACAGATACGCAGTATTTT
CDR3 protein: CSARSFGGSGGTDTQYF